This entry lists 25 T cell receptor beta chains sequenced from one sample in a study of blood T cell repertoires in COVID-19 (TCRdb year 2020). The library was obtained by the immunoSEQ multiplex PCR assay. As stored in TCRdb, this immuneACCESS dataset retains in-frame rearrangements with V and J assigned. A fraction of the clones does not appear; measured against another copy, unresolved V genes explain less than half of the discrepancy, and the remainder lacks a known reason. Recorded for this sample are under 150,000 clones; around 81% of them occurred a single time. The top ten clones comprise roughly 8% of the sample. The sample consisted of peripheral blood. The receptors originated from a human donor with acute or convalescent COVID-19. The donor label of this sample is uncertain.

CDR3 DNA sequence: TGTGCCATCAGCACAGGGCCCAACTATGGCTACACCTTC. Protein sequence: CAISTGPNYGYTF. The chain uses TRBV10-3 and TRBJ1-2; TRBD1 is a possible D gene (6 bases). Per germline, CDR1 ENHRY and CDR2 SYGVKD. Deletions cut 6 bases from V and 2 bases from J, with 10 bases between. The CDR3 runs to 13 residues.

The V call is TRBV4-1, the J call TRBJ2-2; D not certain. The CDR3 extends over 15 amino acids. V was cut by 1 base and J by 2 bases, with 8 bases left in between. In germline, CDR1 is MGHRA, CDR2 YSYEKL. The CDR3, as DNA: TGCGCCAGCAGCCAAGTAACGACAAACACCGGGGAGCTGTTTTTT. It translates to CASSQVTTNTGELFF.

The J gene is TRBJ2-7, the V gene TRBV3-1 (or the pseudogene TRBV3-2), with 7 bases lining up with TRBD1. Germline V gives CDR1 LGHDT, CDR2 YNNKEL (reference sequence). This CDR3 is 18 amino acids long. Losses at the gene ends were 1 base for V and 3 bases for J; bases not matched to a gene: 15. CDR3 sequence reads: CASSQGVGDSTLFYEQYF. CDR3 DNA sequence: TGTGCCAGCAGCCAAGGGGTCGGGGACAGCACCTTATTCTACGAGCAGTACTTC.

The chain combines TRBV7-9 with TRBJ2-1, with D possibly being TRBD2 (7 bases). The CDR3 loop spans 16 amino acids. V gave up 5 bases and J gave up 1 base, with 15 bases separating them. Germline-derived CDR1 and CDR2 are SEHNR and FQNEAQ (reference sequence). CDR3 in DNA: TGTGCCAGCAGCCCCGGCGGGGGCCCGTCCTACAATGAGCAGTTCTTC. It is translated as CASSPGGGPSYNEQFF.

This clone came up a few times. The chain uses TRBV15 and TRBJ1-1, with D tentatively TRBD1 (6 bases). CDR3 size: 14 residues. Germline CDR1 LNHNV, CDR2 YYDKDF (reference sequence). V dropped 0 bases and J dropped 4 bases, with 9 bases sitting between them. CDR3 in amino acids: CATSREGRGTEAFF. In DNA, the CDR3 is TGTGCCACCAGCAGAGAGGGCAGGGGCACTGAAGCTTTCTTT.

The gene calls are TRBV15 and TRBJ1-5, with 7 bases lining up with TRBD1. The V segment lost 2 bases and the J segment 7 bases; nucleotides outside the gene matches: 5. There are 14 residues in the CDR3. The germline CDR1 and CDR2 sequences are LNHNV and YYDKDF (reference sequence). The CDR3 sequence: CATSRLSGGQPQHF. The CDR3 region has the DNA TGTGCCACCAGCAGATTGTCAGGGGGGCAGCCCCAGCATTTT.

This rearrangement joins TRBV5-1 to TRBJ2-7, with 7 bases aligning to TRBD2. Germline V CDR1 and CDR2: SGHRS, YFSETQ. Trimming at V came to 4 bases and at J to 3 bases, leaving 7 bases not matched to a gene. The length of the CDR3 is 14 residues. CDR3 bases: TGCGCCAGCAGCCTTGGACTAGGTCTCTACGAGCAGTACTTC. It codes for CASSLGLGLYEQYF.

This sequence joins TRBV6-4 and TRBJ2-7; D remains unclear. Trimming took 8 bases from V and 0 from J, leaving 8 bases between them. This CDR3 spans 12 amino acids. Per germline, CDR1 MRHNA and CDR2 SNTAGT. CDR3 protein: CASRRFSYEQYV. DNA for the CDR3: TGTGCCAGCCGCCGGTTCTCCTACGAGCAGTACGTC.

The genes are TRBV2 and TRBJ1-3, with D perhaps TRBD1 (5 bases). The ends were cut back, 4 bases at V and 0 bases at J, with 10 bases in the middle. The CDR3 runs to 15 residues. Germline CDR1 is SNHLY and CDR2 is FYNNEI. The CDR3 is CASSGGGLSGNTIYF. DNA for the CDR3: TGTGCCAGCAGTGGGGGGGGACTCTCTGGAAACACCATATATTTT.

V usage is TRBV5-1 and J usage is TRBJ2-1; 8 nucleotides line up with TRBD2. Germline lookup yields CDR1 SGHRS and CDR2 YFSETQ. Unmatched junction bases numbered 8, after V lost 0 bases and J lost 0 bases. This CDR3 comprises 18 residues. The CDR3 is CASSLGLTSGNSYNEQFF. The CDR3 DNA reads as TGCGCCAGCAGCTTGGGATTAACTAGCGGCAACTCCTACAATGAGCAGTTCTTC. The full variable domain, its missing parts supplied by reference TRBV5-1 and TRBJ2-1, is KAGVTQTPRYLIKTRGQQVTLSCSPISGHRSVSWYQQTPGQGLQFLFEYFSETQRNKGNFPGRFSGRQFSNSRSEMNVSTLELGDSALYLCASSLGLTSGNSYNEQFFGPGTRLTVL.

The chain couples TRBV6-1 to TRBJ1-1; 7 nucleotides agree with TRBD1. After removal of 2 bases from V and 1 base from J, the junction contained 28 bases not matched to a gene. The CDR3 length is 23 residues. Germline CDR1 MNHNS, CDR2 SASEGT. CDR3 sequence reads: CASSEKLLLPSSLGGGTNTEAFF. CDR3 nucleotide sequence: TGTGCCAGCAGTGAAAAACTCTTACTACCCTCGTCCCTCGGAGGGGGCACGAACACTGAAGCTTTCTTT.

The chain carries TRBV9 and TRBJ2-2, with 8 bases identical to TRBD1. V shed 3 bases, J shed 4 bases, and the junction held 5 bases outside the gene matches. Per the germline V gene, CDR1 is SGDLS and CDR2 is YYNGEE. The CDR3 covers 15 residues. CDR3 sequence: CASSGQGAGTGELFF. The CDR3 DNA sequence: TGTGCCAGCAGCGGCCAGGGGGCCGGCACCGGGGAGCTGTTTTTT.

The genes are TRBV10-1 and TRBJ2-1; a possible D gene is TRBD2 (6 bases). Germline CDR1 reads WNHNN; CDR2 reads SYGVQD (reference sequence). Trimming removed 2 bases from V and 8 bases from J, with 16 bases in between. The CDR3 runs to 15 residues. The CDR3 region has the DNA TGCGCCAGCAGTGAGAGGGCTAGCGTTTGGGATGAGCAGTTCTTC. Amino acid sequence: CASSERASVWDEQFF.

This chain joins TRBV6-5 and TRBJ1-4, with TRBD1 as a possible D gene (6 bases). V was clipped by 4 bases and J by 13 bases, with 13 bases between them. CDR3 length: 12 amino acids. Germline values: CDR1 MNHEY, CDR2 SVGAGI. The CDR3 sequence is CASSLQGVGLFF. CDR3 coding DNA: TGTGCCAGCAGTTTACAGGGCGTGGGACTGTTTTTT.

This clone was detected once. The rearrangement uses TRBV2 and TRBJ1-4, with D unclear. This CDR3 comprises 14 residues. The V end lost 2 bases, the J end lost 7 bases, and 11 bases lay between the germline ends. Germline CDR1 reads SNHLY; CDR2 reads FYNNEI. As DNA, the CDR3 is TGTGCCAGCAGTGAAATGAGTGGAGTTGAAAAACTGTTTTTT. Its protein is CASSEMSGVEKLFF.

The chain employs TRBV19 and TRBJ1-1, with no clear D. CDR1 is LNHDA, CDR2 SQIVND, per germline (reference sequence). The CDR3 is made up of 14 amino acids. V shed 9 bases and J shed 1 base, with 15 bases lying between them. The CDR3 loop is CASKAQAGNTEAFF. The CDR3 DNA reads as TGTGCCAGCAAGGCCCAGGCAGGGAACACTGAAGCTTTCTTT.

This rearrangement joins TRBV6-5 to TRBJ1-2; D may be TRBD1 (6 bases). CDR3 length equals 14 residues. V lost 7 bases and J lost 1, with 13 bases in between. Germline CDR1 reads MNHEY; CDR2 reads SVGAGI. CDR3 amino acids: CASKTGTLNYGYTF. The CDR3 region has the DNA TGTGCCAGCAAAACCGGGACACTTAACTATGGCTACACCTTC.

The chain is built from TRBV7-8 and TRBJ1-5; 9 nucleotides agree with TRBD1. Germline V gene data show CDR1 as SGHVS and CDR2 as FQNEAQ. Trimming took 5 bases from V and 6 from J; bases not matched to a gene: 8. This CDR3 has 15 amino acids. Here the CDR3 DNA reads TGTGCCAGCAGCCAAACAGGGGGCGCGGGTCAGCCCCAGCATTTT. Translating gives CASSQTGGAGQPQHF.

The rearrangement uses TRBV11-2 and TRBJ2-5; the match to TRBD1 covers 9 bases. Trimming at V came to 5 bases and at J to 5 bases, leaving 15 bases not matched to a gene. Germline assignment: CDR1 SGHAT and CDR2 FQNNGV. This CDR3 spans 17 amino acids. The CDR3 reads CASSLDLRGQGSETQYF. The CDR3 nucleotides are TGTGCCAGCAGCCTCGACCTCCGGGGACAGGGATCGGAGACCCAGTACTTC.

This chain uses TRBV19 with TRBJ1-2; D is perhaps TRBD1 (5 bases). There are 14 residues in the CDR3. The V end was cut by 5 bases, the J end by 4 bases, with 14 bases between. Germline V CDR1 and CDR2: LNHDA, SQIVND (reference sequence). CDR3 in amino acids: CASSSRQGIYGYTF. DNA of the CDR3: TGTGCCAGTAGTTCCCGTCAGGGAATCTATGGCTACACCTTC.

This clone was recorded once. The chain links TRBV19 to TRBJ1-1, with unresolved D. V was cut by 2 bases and J by 4 bases, with 11 bases left in between. Germline CDR1 and CDR2: LNHDA and SQIVND (reference sequence). The CDR3 is made up of 14 amino acids. CDR3 nucleotides: TGTGCCAGTAGTATATTGGAGGAATTCACTGAAGCTTTCTTT. Its protein is CASSILEEFTEAFF.

CDR3 amino acids: CASSLGTGGEQYV. For the CDR3, the DNA is TGTGCCAGCAGCTTAGGAACGGGGGGCGAGCAGTACGTC. This chain uses TRBV11-3 with TRBJ2-7; TRBD2 agrees at 7 bases. V lost 1 base, J lost 6 bases, and 3 bases stayed unmatched. The CDR3 spans 13 residues. In germline, CDR1 is SGHNT, CDR2 YENEEA.

This chain links TRBV5-1 with TRBJ1-6, with D hard to call. In germline, CDR1 is SGHRS, CDR2 YFSETQ. The CDR3 runs 16 residues. V was pared by 0 bases and J by 10 bases, with 17 bases between. CDR3 nucleotide sequence: TGCGCCAGCAGCTTGGCCACTATGACTAAAGGCTCACCCCTCCACTTT. Residues: CASSLATMTKGSPLHF.

The J gene is TRBJ2-7, the V gene TRBV5-1; TRBD2 matches at 10 bases. Germline CDR1 reads SGHRS; CDR2 reads YFSETQ. This CDR3 is 14 amino acids long. After removal of 0 bases from V and 5 bases from J, the junction contained 2 bases not matched to a gene. CDR3 region: CASSLGLAGDEQYV. The CDR3 DNA is TGCGCCAGCAGCTTGGGACTAGCGGGCGACGAGCAGTACGTC.

The V gene is TRBV7-9, the J gene TRBJ2-1; tentatively, D is TRBD2 (5 bases). V lost 6 bases and J lost 6, with 15 bases in between. The CDR3 length is 14 residues. CDR1 is SEHNR, CDR2 FQNEAQ, per germline (reference sequence). In DNA, the CDR3 is TGTGCCAGCAGAGTACAGCGAGGGCGCAATGAGCAGTTCTTC. Encoded protein: CASRVQRGRNEQFF. Looking up the rest from reference TRBV7-9 and TRBJ2-1 gives the full variable domain: DTGVSQNPRHKITKRGQNVTFRCDPISEHNRLYWYRQTLGQGPEFLTYFQNEAQLEKSRLLSDRFSAERPKGSFSTLEIQRTEQGDSAMYLCASRVQRGRNEQFFGPGTRLTVL.